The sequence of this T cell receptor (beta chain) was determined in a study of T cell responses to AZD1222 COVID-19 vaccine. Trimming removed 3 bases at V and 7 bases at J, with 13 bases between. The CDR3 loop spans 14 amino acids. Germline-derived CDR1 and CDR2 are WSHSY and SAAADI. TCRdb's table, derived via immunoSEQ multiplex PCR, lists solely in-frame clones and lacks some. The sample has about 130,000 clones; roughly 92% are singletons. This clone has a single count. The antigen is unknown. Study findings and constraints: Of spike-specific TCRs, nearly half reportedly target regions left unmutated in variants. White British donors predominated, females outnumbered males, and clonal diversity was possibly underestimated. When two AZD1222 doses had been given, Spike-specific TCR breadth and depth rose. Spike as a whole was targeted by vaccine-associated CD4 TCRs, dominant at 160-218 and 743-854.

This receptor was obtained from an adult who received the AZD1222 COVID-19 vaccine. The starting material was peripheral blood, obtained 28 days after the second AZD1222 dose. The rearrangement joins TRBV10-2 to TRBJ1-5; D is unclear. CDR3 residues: CASSEISLIQPQHF. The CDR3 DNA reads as TGCGCCAGCAGTGAAATCTCGTTAATACAGCCCCAGCATTTT.